These T cell receptor beta chains were read from a single sample in a study of cytomegalovirus exposure and HLA in healthy donors. Profiled with immunoSEQ multiplex PCR; TCRdb holds only in-frame clones, not every one. Of over 75,000 clones listed, 78% are singletons. The sample taken for sequencing was PBMCs. These receptors originate from a woman in her fifties or sixties in good health and CMV-seronegative. CDR3s include the opening cysteine and the closing phenylalanine or tryptophan. Fields, in order: J gene, V gene, CDR3 length, CDR3 protein.

>TRBJ1-4|TRBV27|17
CASSLRTGGPGNEKLFF
>TRBJ1-2|TRBV5-1|14
CASTPGVEAYGYTF
>TRBJ2-2|TRBV6-5|12
CASRRGSGELFF
>TRBJ2-7|TRBV5-4|14
CASSAGQKRDEQYF
>TRBJ1-2|TRBV5-1|16
CASSFAGAPGNYGYTF
>TRBJ1-1|TRBV6-4|17
CASSDSPAEFATTEAFF
>TRBJ1-1|TRBV5-1|13
CASSRGQNTEAFF
>TRBJ1-1|TRBV6-6|13
CASSTLMNTEAFF
>TRBJ2-2|TRBV28|16
CASSSLDRGNTGELFF
>TRBJ1-1|TRBV28|16
CASSLPGQGAHTEAFF
>TRBJ1-2|TRBV19|13
CASSGPFGDGYTF
>TRBJ1-1|TRBV5-1|17
CASSSQGTATMNTEAFF
>TRBJ2-5|TRBV25-1|15
CASSETGGLGETQYF
>TRBJ1-1|TRBV7-9|12
CASYGVGTEAFF
>TRBJ1-2|TRBV6-5|14
CASRQTGTNYGYTF
>TRBJ1-1|TRBV4-3|14
CASSQDQTGTEAFF
>TRBJ1-1|TRBV19|16
CASSPLGTGRNTEAFF
>TRBJ2-7|TRBV5-1|14
CASSLETRNLGQYF